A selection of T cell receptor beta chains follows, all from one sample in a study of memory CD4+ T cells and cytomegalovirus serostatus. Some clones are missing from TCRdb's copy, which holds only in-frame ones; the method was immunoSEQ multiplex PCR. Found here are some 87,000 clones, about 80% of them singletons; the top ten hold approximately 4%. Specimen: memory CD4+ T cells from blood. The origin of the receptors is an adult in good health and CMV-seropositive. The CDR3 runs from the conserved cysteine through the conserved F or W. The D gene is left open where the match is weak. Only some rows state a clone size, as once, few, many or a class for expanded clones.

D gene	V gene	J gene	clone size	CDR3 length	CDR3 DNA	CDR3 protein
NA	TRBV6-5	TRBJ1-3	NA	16	TGTGCCAGCAGTTTAGCCAGGGGAGGATCTGGAAACACCATATATTTT	CASSLARGGSGNTIYF
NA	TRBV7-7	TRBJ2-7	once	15	TGTGCTAGCAGCCAAAGCCCGGGGAGCTCCTACGAGCAGTACTTC	CASSQSPGSSYEQYF
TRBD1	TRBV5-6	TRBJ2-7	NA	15	TGTGCCAGCAGCCCGACAGGGCAGTCGAACTACGAGCAGTACTTC	CASSPTGQSNYEQYF
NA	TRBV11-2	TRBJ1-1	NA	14	TGTGCCAGCAGCTTAGTCTGGGGCGGCCACGAGGCTTTCTTT	CASSLVWGGHEAFF
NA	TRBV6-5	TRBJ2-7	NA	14	TGTGCCAGCAGTTACTCGGGCGGTGACTACGAGCAGTACTTC	CASSYSGGDYEQYF
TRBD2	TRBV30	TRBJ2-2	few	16	TGTGCCTGGAGCACGGGACTAGCGGGAGTGATCGGGGAGCTGTTTTTT	CAWSTGLAGVIGELFF
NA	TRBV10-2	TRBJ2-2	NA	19	TGCGCCAGCAGTGATGGTGTGGGTCTTCGGACAGCTAACACCGGGGAGCTGTTTTTT	CASSDGVGLRTANTGELFF
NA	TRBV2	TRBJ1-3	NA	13	TGTGCCAGCAAATCAGTGGGGGGAAACACCATATATTTT	CASKSVGGNTIYF
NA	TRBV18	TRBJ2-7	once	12	TGTGCCAGCTCAGACGACTCCTACGAGCAGTACTTC	CASSDDSYEQYF
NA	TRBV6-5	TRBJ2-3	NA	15	TGTGCCAGCAGTCTGAGACAGGCTAGCACAGATACGCAGTATTTT	CASSLRQASTDTQYF
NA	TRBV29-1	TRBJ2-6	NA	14	TGCAGCGTTCAGTCGGGAACTGGGGCCAACGTCCTGACTTTC	CSVQSGTGANVLTF
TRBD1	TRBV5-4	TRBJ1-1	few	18	TGTGCCAGCAGCTTTAGGGTGGACAGGGGGCAAGTGAACACTGAAGCTTTCTTT	CASSFRVDRGQVNTEAFF
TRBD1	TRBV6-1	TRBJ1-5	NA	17	TGTGCCAGCAGTGAAGGACAGGGGACGACTCAAGATCAGCCCCAGCATTTT	CASSEGQGTTQDQPQHF
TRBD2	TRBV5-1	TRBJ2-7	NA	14	TGCGCCAGCAGCTTGAAGTTAGCGGGAGGGCCTTCGGACTTC	CASSLKLAGGPSDF
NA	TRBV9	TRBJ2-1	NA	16	TGTGCCAGCAGTAGATCTAGCGCCAGTTCCTACAATGAGCAGTTCTTC	CASSRSSASSYNEQFF
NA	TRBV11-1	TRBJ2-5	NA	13	TGTGCCAGCAGCTTGTCGGGATTGGAGACCCAGTACTTC	CASSLSGLETQYF
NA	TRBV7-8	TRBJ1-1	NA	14	TGTGCCAGCAGCTTAGGGGGGGACGACACTGAAGCTTTCTTT	CASSLGGDDTEAFF
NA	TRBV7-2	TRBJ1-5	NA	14	TGTGCCAGCAGCTTGATGGTCACTAATCAGCCCCAGCATTTT	CASSLMVTNQPQHF
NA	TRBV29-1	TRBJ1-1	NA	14	TGCAGCGTTGCCGGGTCTGGGGGCGGCACTGAAGCTTTCTTT	CSVAGSGGGTEAFF
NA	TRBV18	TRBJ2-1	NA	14	TGTGCCAGCTCACCTCCCGTTAGGCGGGATGAGCAGTTCTTC	CASSPPVRRDEQFF
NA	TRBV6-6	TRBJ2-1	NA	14	TGTGCCAGCACGCCGGTCGGCTCCTACAATGAGCAGTTCTTC	CASTPVGSYNEQFF
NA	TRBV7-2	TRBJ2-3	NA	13	TGTGCCAGCAGGGGACGAAGCACAGATACGCAGTATTTT	CASRGRSTDTQYF
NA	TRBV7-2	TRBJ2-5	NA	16	TGTGCCAGCAGCGAGGGGACACAGGGCCGGTCGGAGACCCAGTACTTC	CASSEGTQGRSETQYF
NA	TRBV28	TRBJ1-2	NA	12	TGTGCCAGCTCCGGGGATCCCTATGGCTACACCTTC	CASSGDPYGYTF
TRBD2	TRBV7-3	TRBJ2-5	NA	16	TGTGCCAGCAGCCAATGGGGGGGACTAGAGCAAGAGACCCAGTACTTC	CASSQWGGLEQETQYF
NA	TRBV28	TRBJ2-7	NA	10	TGTGCCAGCGGTCCCTACGAGCAGTACTTC	CASGPYEQYF
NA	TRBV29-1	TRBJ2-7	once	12	TGCAGCGCAGGGGACGGCTCCTACGAGCAGTACTTC	CSAGDGSYEQYF
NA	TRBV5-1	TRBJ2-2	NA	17	TGCGCCAGCACCGACCTACAGCTCACTCCGTTGAACGGGGAGCTGTTTTTT	CASTDLQLTPLNGELFF
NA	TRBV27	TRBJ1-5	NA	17	TGTGCCAGCAGTACTCACCGGGGAGATTATAGCAATCAGCCCCAGCATTTT	CASSTHRGDYSNQPQHF
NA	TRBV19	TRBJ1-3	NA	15	TGTGCCAGTACTCTCGGCTGGGGGACTGGAAACACCATATATTTT	CASTLGWGTGNTIYF
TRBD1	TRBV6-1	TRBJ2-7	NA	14	TGTGCCAGCAGAGGGACAGAGAATACCTACGAGCAGTACTTC	CASRGTENTYEQYF
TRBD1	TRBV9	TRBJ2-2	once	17	TGTGCCAGCAGCGTAGGGCCTGGGACAGCGAACACCGGGGAGCTGTTTTTT	CASSVGPGTANTGELFF
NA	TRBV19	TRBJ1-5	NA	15	TGTGCCAGTAGACTACCTTCGGGGGACCATCAGCCCCAGCATTTT	CASRLPSGDHQPQHF
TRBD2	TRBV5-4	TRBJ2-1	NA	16	TGTGCCAGCAGCTTACGTGTAGCGGGCACTCCCAATGAGCAGTTCTTC	CASSLRVAGTPNEQFF
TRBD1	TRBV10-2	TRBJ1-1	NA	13	TGCGCCAGCCGACAGGGGCTTAACACTGAAGCTTTCTTT	CASRQGLNTEAFF
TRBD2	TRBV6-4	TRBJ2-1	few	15	TGTGCCAGCAGTGACGGGACTAGCGGCTACAATGAGCAGTTCTTC	CASSDGTSGYNEQFF
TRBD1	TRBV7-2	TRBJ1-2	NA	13	TGTGCCAGCAGCCCCGGGACAGGGTTTGGCTACACCTTC	CASSPGTGFGYTF
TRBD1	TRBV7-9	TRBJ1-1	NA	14	TGTGCCAGCAGCCCCCGACAGGGATCCACTGAAGCTTTCTTT	CASSPRQGSTEAFF
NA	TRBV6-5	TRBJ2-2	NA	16	TGTGCCAGCAGTTACTCTCACCGGGGCCCTACCGGGGAGCTGTTTTTT	CASSYSHRGPTGELFF
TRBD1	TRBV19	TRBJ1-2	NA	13	TGTGCCAGTAGTCCCGGGACAGCCTATGGCTACACCTTC	CASSPGTAYGYTF
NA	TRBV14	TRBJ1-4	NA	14	TGTGCCAGCAGCCATCCGGGAACTAATGAAAAACTGTTTTTT	CASSHPGTNEKLFF
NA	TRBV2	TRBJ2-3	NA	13	TGTGCCAGCAGAACCGGGACCACAGATACGCAGTATTTT	CASRTGTTDTQYF
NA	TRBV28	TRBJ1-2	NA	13	TGTGCCAGCAGTCCGAGGACCAGTGGTGGCTACACCTTC	CASSPRTSGGYTF
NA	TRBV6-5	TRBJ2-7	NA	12	TGTGCCAGCAGTTCCGGAGCCTACGAGCAGTACTTC	CASSSGAYEQYF
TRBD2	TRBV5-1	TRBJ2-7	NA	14	TGCGCCAGCAGCAAGACTAGCGGGAGGAACGAGCAGTACTTC	CASSKTSGRNEQYF
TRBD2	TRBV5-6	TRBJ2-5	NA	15	TGTGCCAGCAGCTTGGTAGCTGGGGGGGAGGAGACCCAGTACTTC	CASSLVAGGEETQYF
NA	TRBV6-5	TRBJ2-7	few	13	TGTGCCAGCAGTGAGAGGGGGGACTCCGAGCAGTACTTC	CASSERGDSEQYF
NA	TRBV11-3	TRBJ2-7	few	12	TGTGCCAGCAGCTTAGGGCGGGAAAAGCAGTACTTC	CASSLGREKQYF
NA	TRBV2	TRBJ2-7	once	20	TGTGCCAGCAGCGGAACAGGGGGGACTACATCATTCAGGAGCTCCTACGAGCAGTACTTC	CASSGTGGTTSFRSSYEQYF
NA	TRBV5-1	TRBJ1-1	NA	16	TGCGCCAGCAGCTCCGGCCGGAGGGCGCAGGGGACTGAAGCTTTCTTT	CASSSGRRAQGTEAFF
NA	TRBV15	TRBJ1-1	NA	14	TGTGCCACCTCCGGGGGGGGCTTGAACACTGAAGCTTTCTTT	CATSGGGLNTEAFF
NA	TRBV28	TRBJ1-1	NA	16	TGTGCCAGCAGTCCCTCGGGAAGGGCGGGGAACACTGAAGCTTTCTTT	CASSPSGRAGNTEAFF
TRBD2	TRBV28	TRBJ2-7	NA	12	TGTGCCAGCAGGGCCCCGGGGGGCGAGCAGTACTTC	CASRAPGGEQYF
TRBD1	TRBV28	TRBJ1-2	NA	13	TGTGCCAGCAGTTCCGGACAGGGCTATGGCTACACCTTC	CASSSGQGYGYTF
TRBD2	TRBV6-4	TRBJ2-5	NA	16	TGTGCCAGCAGTGACTCGAGACTAGCGGGAGAAGAGACCCAGTACTTC	CASSDSRLAGEETQYF